This T cell receptor beta chain emerged from a study of blood T cell repertoires in COVID-19. Background on the study: The United States, Italy and Spain were the sources of the acute and convalescent COVID-19 samples. PBMCs, B-cell-depleted T cells, or T cells were the source of the cDNA or gDNA that made up the material.

In the original analysis: Cell counts per sample came from amplifying reference gene primers. Assay used: immunoSEQ multiplex PCR; TCRdb lists only in-frame clones, some missing. V, J and clone size are taken as reported in that table, and D and trimming were inferred from the DNA itself. The data show about 50,000 clones, approximately 87% seen once. V lost 8 bases to trimming and J lost 0 bases; unmatched junction nucleotides: 2. The CDR3 has 14 residues. The V gene's germline CDR1 is LNHDA and CDR2 SQIVND (reference sequence). The sequence was obtained from a human donor in a cohort sampled during active COVID-19. The chain couples TRBV19 to TRBJ2-1, with 9 bases that match TRBD2. The sample comprised peripheral blood. CDR3 bases: TGTGCCAGTGCGGGGGGGAGCTCCTACAATGAGCAGTTCTTC. Protein sequence: CASAGGSSYNEQFF.